The 20 T cell receptor beta chains reported below all come from one sample, sequenced in a study of PD-1 blockade in classical Hodgkin lymphoma. The patients all showed relapse after autologous stem cell transplantation, while their brentuximab vedotin exposure varied. Sequenced by immunoSEQ multiplex PCR; TCRdb stores in-frame clones only, minus some. The data show approximately 50,000 clones, with roughly 91% seen just once and more than 5% held by the top ten. The specimen comprised peripheral blood mononuclear cells (PBMCs), sampled before the second cycle of nivolumab. The receptors here all came from a human donor with classical Hodgkin lymphoma.

The V and J genes are TRBV18 and TRBJ1-1; a possible D gene is TRBD1 (6 bases). Trimming shortened V by 1 base and J by 1 base, and 10 bases separated the two germline ends. Per the germline V gene, CDR1 is KGHSH and CDR2 is LQKENI. This CDR3 is built from 15 residues. The CDR3 loop reads CASSPLRTENTEAFF. The CDR3 region has the DNA TGTGCCAGCTCACCACTAAGGACAGAGAACACTGAAGCTTTCTTT.

This clone came up once. The J gene is TRBJ2-2, the V gene TRBV11-2; D not certain. The germline V gene encodes CDR1 SGHAT and CDR2 FQNNGV. Trimming took 5 bases from V and 6 from J, leaving 13 bases between them. This CDR3 is built from 14 residues. CDR3 sequence: CASSARWIPGELFF. In nucleotides, the CDR3 is TGTGCCAGCAGCGCCCGGTGGATCCCCGGGGAGCTGTTTTTT.

This clone was seen just once. V and J are TRBV29-1 and TRBJ1-4; TRBD1 might be the D (6 bases). This CDR3 comprises 17 residues. The V end was cut by 4 bases, the J end by 0 bases, with 18 bases between. Germline CDR1 reads SQVTM; CDR2 reads ANQGSEA. CDR3 nucleotide sequence: TGCAGCGTTGCGGGCGGGGGGGCTGGTGCAACTAATGAAAAACTGTTTTTT. Protein product: CSVAGGGAGATNEKLFF.

The genes are TRBV5-1 and TRBJ2-7; 9 bases match TRBD1. After removal of 2 bases from V and 5 bases from J, the junction contained 5 bases not matched to a gene. The CDR3 has 14 residues. CDR1 SGHRS and CDR2 YFSETQ come from the germline V gene. As DNA, the CDR3 is TGCGCCAGCAGCTTCGGACAGGGGAGGGACGAGCAGTACTTC. Residues: CASSFGQGRDEQYF.

The gene calls are TRBV27 and TRBJ2-7, with 9 bases aligning to TRBD2. The ends lost 2 bases at V and 3 bases at J; junction bases unmatched: 2. The germline CDR1 and CDR2 sequences are MNHEY and SMNVEV (reference sequence). The CDR3 spans 14 residues. The CDR3 nucleotides are TGTGCCAGCAGTTTAAGCGGGGGGTTCTACGAGCAGTACTTC. This sequence encodes CASSLSGGFYEQYF.

The chain couples TRBV6-6 to TRBJ1-4; 10 bases are shared with TRBD1. V shed 6 bases, J shed 5 bases, and the junction held 9 bases outside the gene matches. The CDR3 runs 16 residues. Germline lookup yields CDR1 MNHNY and CDR2 SVGAGI (reference sequence). The CDR3 coding sequence is TGTGCCAGCAGGCCAAATCCGGGACAGGGGAATGAAAAACTGTTTTTT. This encodes CASRPNPGQGNEKLFF.

This clone was recorded once. CDR3 nucleotides: TGTGCCAGCAAAGGGTATGGGGCCAACGTCCTGACTTTC. Translating gives CASKGYGANVLTF. The V call is TRBV2, the J call TRBJ2-6, with D uncertain. Per the germline V gene, CDR1 is SNHLY and CDR2 is FYNNEI. The V end was cut by 7 bases, the J end by 3 bases, with 7 bases between. This CDR3 is built from 13 residues.

V usage is TRBV7-3 and J usage is TRBJ2-3, with D tentatively TRBD1 (5 bases). Germline CDR1 SGHTA, CDR2 FQGTGA. Trimming left V 5 bases short and J 4 bases short, with 10 bases between. The CDR3 extends over 13 amino acids. The CDR3 is CASSPKGSDTQYF. The DNA for the CDR3 is TGTGCCAGCAGCCCTAAGGGGTCAGATACGCAGTATTTT.

This clone was picked up one time. The chain couples TRBV5-1 to TRBJ1-1; D gene uncertain. The CDR3 contains 12 residues. Looked up from germline, CDR1 is SGHRS and CDR2 is YFSETQ. Trimming stripped 4 bases from V and 7 bases from J, with 11 bases between. CDR3 protein: CASSTSGFEAFF. For the CDR3, the DNA is TGCGCCAGCAGCACTTCAGGCTTTGAAGCTTTCTTT.

DNA for the CDR3: TGCGCCAGCAGCTTGAGGGGGCAGCTTGACTACACCTTC. Its protein product is CASSLRGQLDYTF. V and J are TRBV5-1 and TRBJ1-2, with 7 bases that match TRBD1. This CDR3 contains 13 residues. Trimming cost V 1 base and J 10 bases; bases outside gene matches: 7. Germline V gene sequence: CDR1 SGHRS, CDR2 YFSETQ.

The gene calls are TRBV7-9 and TRBJ2-7, with a weak D call TRBD2 (6 bases). CDR3 length: 14 residues. The germline V gene has CDR1 SEHNR and CDR2 FQNEAQ (reference sequence). V shed 5 bases and J shed 5 bases, with 16 bases lying between them. For the CDR3, the DNA is TGTGCCAGCAGCACTTCCGGGACTTCAGACGAGCAGTACTTC. This sequence encodes CASSTSGTSDEQYF.

CDR3 DNA: TGTGCCAGCAGCTCCTTGGGGGGGAACACCGGGGAGCTGTTTTTT. Protein: CASSSLGGNTGELFF. This chain uses TRBV6-5 with TRBJ2-2; possibly TRBD2 for D (6 bases). The V end lost 6 bases, the J end lost 1 base, and 12 bases lay between the germline ends. The CDR3 sequence is 15 residues long. The V gene's germline CDR1 is MNHEY and CDR2 SVGAGI.

The J gene is TRBJ2-3, the V gene TRBV6-5; D not certain. V was shortened by 5 bases and J by 4 bases, with 16 bases between the two germline ends. CDR1 and CDR2 (germline): MNHEY, SVGAGI. This CDR3 comprises 15 residues. CDR3 loop: CASSPGPLNPDTQYF. The CDR3, as DNA: TGTGCCAGCAGTCCCGGACCCCTCAACCCAGATACGCAGTATTTT.

The count of this clone is one. The chain uses TRBV28 and TRBJ1-1, with TRBD1 identical over 8 bases. Unmatched junction bases numbered 6, after V lost 2 bases and J lost 1 base. The CDR3 runs to 16 residues. CDR1 MDHEN and CDR2 SYDVKM come from the germline V gene. CDR3 residues: CASSLGTGFRNTEAFF. The CDR3 DNA is TGTGCCAGCAGTTTAGGGACAGGCTTCAGGAACACTGAAGCTTTCTTT.

V and J are TRBV6-1 and TRBJ1-6; D ambiguous. Germline CDR1 MNHNS, CDR2 SASEGT. CDR3 length: 15 residues. The V end was cut by 2 bases, the J end by 4 bases, with 9 bases between. CDR3 DNA sequence: TGTGCCAGCAGTGAACGCAGGCCATATAATTCACCCCTCCACTTT. Amino acids: CASSERRPYNSPLHF.

The CDR3 spells CASSYFSRGNTEAFF. CDR3 nucleotide sequence: TGTGCCAGCAGTTACTTTTCCAGGGGAAACACTGAAGCTTTCTTT. The gene calls are TRBV6-5 and TRBJ1-1; a possible D gene is TRBD1 (6 bases). The CDR3 sequence is 15 residues long. V was trimmed by 1 base and J by 2 bases, leaving 11 bases between them. Germline CDR1 MNHEY, CDR2 SVGAGI.

The rearrangement links TRBV6-1 to TRBJ2-7; possible D gene TRBD2, 5 bases. Trimming shortened V by 6 bases and J by 6 bases, and 12 bases separated the two germline ends. In germline, CDR1 is MNHNS, CDR2 SASEGT. This CDR3 contains 12 residues. This chain's CDR3 is CASSLAGGEQYF. The CDR3 DNA reads as TGTGCCAGCAGCCTTGCGGGCGGCGAGCAGTACTTC.

The V call is TRBV5-6, the J call TRBJ2-3, with 9 bases lining up with TRBD1. The CDR3 runs to 15 residues. Looked up from germline, CDR1 is SGHDT and CDR2 is YYEEEE. The V segment lost 3 bases and the J segment 4 bases; nucleotides outside the gene matches: 6. The CDR3 DNA sequence: TGTGCCAGCAGCTGGACAGGGGAGAGCGCAGATACGCAGTATTTT. Its protein is CASSWTGESADTQYF.

The chain recombines TRBV5-1 with TRBJ2-7; D is uncertain. This CDR3 is built from 11 residues. In germline, CDR1 is SGHRS, CDR2 YFSETQ. V was cut by 4 bases and J by 0 bases, with 2 bases left in between. CDR3 in amino acids: CASSASYEQYF. The CDR3 DNA is TGCGCCAGCAGCGCCTCCTACGAGCAGTACTTC.

The chain carries TRBV6-6 and TRBJ1-5; unclear D gene. The CDR3 has 14 residues. Germline CDR1 is MNHNY and CDR2 is SVGAGI (reference sequence). Between the trimmed V and J ends, which lost 0 bases and 6 bases, there was a span of 9 bases. The CDR3 sequence: CASSYSPSSQPQHF. The CDR3 DNA sequence: TGTGCCAGCAGTTACTCTCCATCGAGTCAGCCCCAGCATTTT.